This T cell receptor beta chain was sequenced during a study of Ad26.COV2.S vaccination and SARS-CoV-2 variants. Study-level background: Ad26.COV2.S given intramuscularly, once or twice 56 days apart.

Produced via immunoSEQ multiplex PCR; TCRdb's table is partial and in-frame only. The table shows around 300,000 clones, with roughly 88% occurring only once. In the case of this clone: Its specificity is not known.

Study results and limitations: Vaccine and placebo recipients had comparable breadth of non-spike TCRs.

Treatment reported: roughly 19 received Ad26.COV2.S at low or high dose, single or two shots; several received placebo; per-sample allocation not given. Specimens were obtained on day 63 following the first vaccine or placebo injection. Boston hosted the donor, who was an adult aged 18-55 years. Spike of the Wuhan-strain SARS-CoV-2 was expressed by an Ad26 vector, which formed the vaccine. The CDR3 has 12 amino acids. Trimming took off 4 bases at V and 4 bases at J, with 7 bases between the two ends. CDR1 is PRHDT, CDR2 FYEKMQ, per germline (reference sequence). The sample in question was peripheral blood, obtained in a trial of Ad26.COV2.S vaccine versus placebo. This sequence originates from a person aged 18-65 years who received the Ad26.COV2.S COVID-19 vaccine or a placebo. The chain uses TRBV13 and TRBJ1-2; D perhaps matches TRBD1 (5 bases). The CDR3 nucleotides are TGTGCCAGCAGCTCCGACAGCTATGGCTACACCTTC. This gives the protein CASSSDSYGYTF. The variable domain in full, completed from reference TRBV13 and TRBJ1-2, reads AAGVIQSPRHLIKEKRETATLKCYPIPRHDTVYWYQQGPGQDPQFLISFYEKMQSDKGSIPDRFSAQQFSDYHSELNMSSLELGDSALYFCASSSDSYGYTFGSGTRLTVV.